This TCR beta chain was sequenced during a study of T cells and Merkel cell carcinoma outcomes. Measured with immunoSEQ multiplex PCR; TCRdb has only the in-frame clones, and not every one. The sample records about 19,000 clones, 82% being singletons. Sequencing was performed on tumor tissue from Merkel cell carcinoma. The sequence derives from a human donor with Merkel cell carcinoma.

CDR3 coding DNA: TGCGCCAGCAGCTCAACAGGGGCCTTTCGGTACGAGCAGTACTTC. It translates to CASSSTGAFRYEQYF. The V and J genes are TRBV5-1 and TRBJ2-7; 7 bases are shared with TRBD1. The CDR3 sequence is 15 residues long. Trimming took 3 bases from V and 4 from J; bases not matched to a gene: 10. Germline assignment: CDR1 SGHRS and CDR2 YFSETQ.